The 21 T cell receptor beta chains below were found in one sample sequenced in a study of T cells in Graves' hyperthyroidism and ophthalmopathy. The source material, RNA transcripts, was used to amplify TCR beta CDR3 regions. The HTBI primer set served for first-round RT-PCR of the TCR CDR3. Each CDR3 protein is one row after TCRdb ran MiXCR on the multiplex PCR reads. In the table there are about 99,000 distinct CDR3 sequences, about half of which are singletons. The sequencing sample was made of blood. All receptors come from a man aged 35-49 years with Graves' hyperthyroidism.

The V and J genes are TRBV7-9 and TRBJ1-1; the match to TRBD1 covers 11 bases. The CDR3 is made up of 11 amino acids. CDR1 and CDR2 from the germline V gene are SEHNR and FQNEAQ (reference sequence). Unmatched junction bases numbered 3, after V lost 5 bases and J lost 13 bases. CDR3 in amino acids: CASSTGTGGFF. Written as DNA, the CDR3 is TGTGCCAGCAGCACGGGGACAGGGGGTTTCTTT.

This clonotype has at least ten counts. The chain has TRBV7-8 and TRBJ1-1, with 7 bases matching TRBD1. Germline assignment: CDR1 SGHVS and CDR2 FQNEAQ. The ends lost 1 base at V and 3 bases at J; junction bases unmatched: 5. This CDR3 is 15 amino acids long. This chain's CDR3 is CASSLDRGRDTEAFF. CDR3 sequence (DNA): TGTGCCAGCAGCTTAGATAGGGGGCGCGACACTGAAGCTTTCTTT. Full variable domain (outside the CDR3, taken from reference TRBV7-8 and TRBJ1-1): GAGVSQSPRYKVAKRGQDVALRCDPISGHVSLFWYQQALGQGPEFLTYFQNEAQLDKSGLPSDRFFAERPEGSVSTLKIQRTQQEDSAVYLCASSLDRGRDTEAFFGQGTRLTVV.

The sample holds many counts of this clonotype. CDR3 in amino acids: CASSLARDVSDTQYF. Here the CDR3 DNA reads TGTGCCAGCAGCTTAGCTAGGGACGTGTCAGATACGCAGTATTTT. This chain uses TRBV7-8 with TRBJ2-3; D may match TRBD1 or TRBD2 (5 bases each). CDR1 is SGHVS, CDR2 FQNEAQ, per germline. V was clipped by 0 bases and J by 4 bases, with 11 bases between them. The CDR3 sequence is 15 residues long.

This clonotype came up many times. The CDR3 DNA follows: TGTGCCAGCAGCGTAACACCGGGACCTGGGCGGGACGAGCAGTACTTC. Protein sequence: CASSVTPGPGRDEQYF. The chain links TRBV9 to TRBJ2-7; D could derive from TRBD1 or TRBD2 (5 bases each). Germline V gene lookup returns CDR1 SGDLS and CDR2 YYNGEE. The CDR3 is 16 residues long. V was trimmed by 1 base and J by 5 bases, leaving 19 bases between them.

The rearrangement links TRBV7-2 to TRBJ1-2, with D unresolved. The CDR3 runs to 14 residues. V lost 5 bases and J lost 8, with 18 bases in between. Per the germline V gene, CDR1 is SGHTA and CDR2 is FQGNSA. The CDR3 sequence: CASSLPTRQWGYTF. The CDR3, as DNA: TGTGCCAGCAGCCTACCGACTAGGCAATGGGGCTACACCTTC.

With regard to this clonotype: The junction and the germline gene differ at one end; a read error may be behind it. The genes are TRBV7-2 and TRBJ1-5; no clear D gene. Germline values: CDR1 SGHTA, CDR2 FQGNSA. CDR3 length: 14 amino acids. CDR3 nucleotide sequence: TGTGCCGGCAGCTCGGACGGTAGCAATCAGCCCCGGCATTTT. Protein product: CAGSSDGSNQPRHF.

CDR3 nucleotides: TGTGCCAGCAGTTTAGGCGCCTCGGGACTCCGGGACGAGCAGTACTTC. This encodes CASSLGASGLRDEQYF. This rearrangement joins TRBV12-3 or TRBV12-4 to TRBJ2-7; weak D call: TRBD2 (6 bases). The CDR3 is 16 amino acids. Trimming removed 1 base at V and 5 bases at J, with 18 bases between.

This clonotype showed up just a few times. This rearrangement joins TRBV9 to TRBJ1-4; D gene unclear. This CDR3 is 17 amino acids long. Per the germline V gene, CDR1 is SGDLS and CDR2 is YYNGEE. V dropped 3 bases and J dropped 5 bases, with 20 bases sitting between them. The DNA for the CDR3 is TGTGCCAGCAGCGGAGCCCCGAGGTACAACCGGAATGAAAAACTGTTTTTT. Translating it yields CASSGAPRYNRNEKLFF.

In regard to this clonotype: An end of the junction differs from the germline gene, which may be a read error. The V and J genes are TRBV20-1 and TRBJ2-7; 9 positions agree with TRBD2. CDR3 size: 14 residues. Germline CDR1 reads DFQATT; CDR2 reads SNEGSKA (reference sequence). The CDR3, as DNA: TGCAGTGCTAGAGTTAGCGGGAGATACAATGAGCAGCACTTC. Protein sequence: CSARVSGRYNEQHF.

V is TRBV6-6 and J is TRBJ2-2; TRBD1 aligns across 10 bases. The CDR3 has 14 residues. Germline V gene lookup returns CDR1 MNHNY and CDR2 SVGAGI (reference sequence). V lost 6 bases, J lost 7 bases, and 5 bases stayed unmatched. The CDR3 spells CASSRQGAVGELFF. The CDR3 coding sequence is TGTGCCAGCAGCCGACAGGGGGCTGTCGGGGAGCTGTTTTTT.

This clonotype was recorded at least ten times. The DNA of the CDR3 is TGTGCCAGCAGCTTCCGGGGGGATACGCAGTATTTT. This translates into CASSFRGDTQYF. This chain connects TRBV2 to TRBJ2-3, with D perhaps matching TRBD2 (6 bases). CDR1 is SNHLY, CDR2 FYNNEI, per germline. This CDR3 spans 12 amino acids. The germline V and J ends were trimmed by 6 bases and 6 bases, with 10 bases remaining between them.

In its sample, this clonotype was seen many times. This rearrangement joins TRBV4-1 to TRBJ2-7; tentative D call: TRBD2 (5 bases). CDR1 and CDR2 (germline): MGHRA, YSYEKL. The CDR3 has 13 amino acids. The V and J ends lost 0 bases and 7 bases respectively, with 10 bases between them. The CDR3: CASSQDSGWEQYF. DNA of the CDR3: TGCGCCAGCAGCCAAGACTCGGGGTGGGAGCAGTACTTC.

This clonotype was counted many times. CDR3 residues: CASSEGTSGSHEQYF. The DNA for the CDR3 is TGTGCCAGCAGCGAAGGGACTAGCGGGAGTCACGAGCAGTACTTC. J is TRBJ2-7 and V is TRBV11-2, with 14 bases lining up with TRBD2. The CDR3 loop spans 15 amino acids. CDR1 and CDR2 (germline): SGHAT, FQNNGV. Germline trimming cut 5 bases from V and 5 bases from J; bases unmatched to any gene: 5.

The chain employs TRBV20-1 and TRBJ1-1; 8 nucleotides align to TRBD1. Per the germline V gene, CDR1 is DFQATT and CDR2 is SNEGSKA (reference sequence). The CDR3 has 14 residues. V was pared by 3 bases and J by 8 bases, with 11 bases of the junction left unmatched. The CDR3 bases are TGCAGTGCTAGGCGGACAGGGTTAGGGACGGAAGCTTTCTTT. Protein product: CSARRTGLGTEAFF.

In this sample, this clonotype turned up once. The final CDR3 position lacks the conserved phenylalanine or tryptophan, pointing to a likely read error. The chain combines TRBV7-8 with TRBJ1-4, with D possibly being TRBD1 (6 bases). CDR1 SGHVS and CDR2 FQNEAQ come from the germline V gene. This CDR3 comprises 14 residues. The CDR3 DNA follows: TGTGCCAACAGCGCCCTGGACAGAAGCAAAAAACTGTTTCTT. Protein: CANSALDRSKKLFL.

This clonotype was counted once. V usage is TRBV25-1 and J usage is TRBJ2-5; D gene ambiguous. V lost 2 bases to trimming and J lost 5 bases, with 12 bases between them. CDR3 length: 14 residues. The germline CDR1 and CDR2 sequences are MGHDK and SYGVNS. CDR3 coding DNA: TGTGCCAGCAGTGAAAGGTCGCCGCAGGAGACCCAGTACTTC. As protein: CASSERSPQETQYF.

This clonotype was recorded many times. The chain recombines TRBV7-8 with TRBJ1-1, with 8 bases that match TRBD1. This CDR3 comprises 16 residues. The germline V gene has CDR1 SGHVS and CDR2 FQNEAQ. The V and J ends lost 1 base and 1 base, in that order; junction bases with no gene match: 5. The CDR3 DNA is TGTGCCAGCAGCTTAGTCCCAGGGGGCGCGAACACTGAAGCTTTCTTT. Translating gives CASSLVPGGANTEAFF.

This clonotype was counted many times. The V gene is TRBV9, the J gene TRBJ2-3; no reliable D call. Germline CDR1 SGDLS, CDR2 YYNGEE. The CDR3 totals 14 residues. Deletions cut 2 bases from V and 0 bases from J, with 7 bases between. The CDR3: CASSVSPSTDTQYF. The DNA of the CDR3 is TGTGCCAGCAGCGTCAGCCCTAGCACAGATACGCAGTATTTT.

This clonotype has a handful of counts. The CDR3: CASSELGKSSYNEQFF. The CDR3 coding sequence is TGTGCCAGCAGTGAACTTGGGAAGAGCTCCTACAATGAGCAGTTCTTC. The V gene is TRBV6-1, the J gene TRBJ2-1; D unresolved. CDR3 length equals 16 residues. V lost 2 bases, J lost 0 bases, and 11 bases lay in between. Germline CDR1 MNHNS, CDR2 SASEGT.

This clonotype showed up many times. The chain carries TRBV7-2 and TRBJ2-1, with D maybe TRBD2 (6 bases). Germline values: CDR1 SGHTA, CDR2 FQGNSA. Trimming stripped 2 bases from V and 7 bases from J, with 15 bases between. This CDR3 comprises 15 residues. The CDR3 is CASSLTGLMRNEQFF. Here the CDR3 DNA reads TGTGCCAGCAGCTTAACGGGACTCATGAGGAATGAGCAGTTCTTC.

This clonotype appeared a few times. The rearrangement joins TRBV29-1 to TRBJ2-1; 7 bases fit TRBD2. V gave up 7 bases and J gave up 1 base; unmatched junction bases: 7. Germline loops: CDR1 SQVTM, CDR2 ANQGSEA. The CDR3 contains 14 residues. DNA of the CDR3: TGCAGCGCTGTTCGGGAGGAGTCCTACAATGAGCAGTTCTTC. As protein: CSAVREESYNEQFF.